Below are 12 T cell receptor beta chains sequenced from a single sample in a study of identical twins. MiXCR, applied by TCRdb to the 5' RACE reads, yields one record per CDR3 protein. The table lists roughly 690,000 distinct CDR3 sequences, around 5.7% of them singletons, with roughly 1.8% in the top ten. Material: naive T cells sorted from blood. These receptors originate from a man younger than 35 in good health.

This clonotype was seen more than once but under ten times. The rearrangement links TRBV20-1 to TRBJ1-2; no reliable D call. From germline, CDR1 is DFQATT and CDR2 SNEGSKA (reference sequence). The CDR3 is made up of 18 amino acids. The V end lost 2 bases, the J end lost 4 bases, and 26 bases lay between the germline ends. CDR3 loop: CSARSRAQQTARGYGYTF. Here the CDR3 DNA reads TGCAGTGCTAGAAGTAGGGCCCAGCAAACCGCGCGAGGCTATGGCTACACCTTC.

This clonotype was recorded many times. This chain joins TRBV7-9 and TRBJ2-1; TRBD2 agrees at 7 bases. The CDR3 has 13 residues. Trimming at V came to 8 bases and at J to 10 bases, leaving 11 bases not matched to a gene. CDR1 and CDR2 from the germline V gene are SEHNR and FQNEAQ (reference sequence). This CDR3 reads CASGSWAGEEQFF. The CDR3, as DNA: TGTGCCAGCGGATCTTGGGCGGGAGAAGAGCAGTTCTTC.

This chain connects TRBV5-1 to TRBJ2-7, with 9 bases lining up with TRBD1. J was trimmed by 1 base and V by 4 bases; bases with no gene match: 6. This CDR3 spans 15 amino acids. Germline V CDR1 and CDR2: SGHRS, YFSETQ. CDR3: CASSNTGTGSYEQYF. CDR3 nucleotides: TGCGCCAGCAGCAATACCGGGACAGGGTCCTACGAGCAGTACTTC.

This clonotype was counted many times. V and J are TRBV12-3 or TRBV12-4 and TRBJ2-3; 8 nucleotides align to TRBD2. V dropped 2 bases and J dropped 6; count of bases not matched to a gene: 7. The CDR3 spans 15 residues. CDR3 loop: CASSLSREGPDTQYF. CDR3 coding DNA: TGTGCCAGCAGTTTAAGTCGGGAGGGCCCGGATACGCAGTATTTT.

This clonotype showed up many times. This rearrangement joins TRBV9 to TRBJ1-6; TRBD1 is a possible D gene (6 bases). V was shortened by 5 bases and J by 8 bases, with 23 bases between the two germline ends. The CDR3 loop spans 17 amino acids. CDR1 is SGDLS, CDR2 YYNGEE, per germline. The CDR3 nucleotides are TGTGCCAGCAGTCCAGGAGGTACGGCGGGGGGCCATTCACCCCTCCACTTT. This translates into CASSPGGTAGGHSPLHF.

This clonotype was found many times. The chain uses TRBV7-9 and TRBJ2-7; no definite D call. The CDR3 extends over 14 amino acids. V was clipped by 4 bases and J by 0 bases, with 10 bases between them. Germline CDR1 is SEHNR and CDR2 is FQNEAQ (reference sequence). CDR3 coding DNA: TGTGCCAGCAGCTCGAAAGAGGACTCCTACGAGCAGTACTTC. This encodes CASSSKEDSYEQYF. Full variable domain (rest looked up from reference TRBV7-9 and TRBJ2-7): DTGVSQNPRHKITKRGQNVTFRCDPISEHNRLYWYRQTLGQGPEFLTYFQNEAQLEKSRLLSDRFSAERPKGSFSTLEIQRTEQGDSAMYLCASSSKEDSYEQYFGPGTRLTVT.

The CDR3 is CASRPNRETGELFF. CDR3 in DNA: TGTGCCAGCAGACCGAACAGGGAAACCGGGGAGCTGTTTTTT. The rearrangement joins TRBV2 to TRBJ2-2; a possible D gene is TRBD1 (6 bases). CDR1 SNHLY and CDR2 FYNNEI come from the germline V gene. This CDR3 contains 14 residues. Trimming stripped 6 bases from V and 5 bases from J, with 13 bases between. Supplemented by reference TRBV2 and TRBJ2-2, the full variable domain reads EPEVTQTPSHQVTQMGQEVILRCVPISNHLYFYWYRQILGQKVEFLVSFYNNEISEKSEIFDDQFSVERPDGSNFTLKIRSTKLEDSAMYFCASRPNRETGELFFGEGSRLTVL.

This clonotype was seen a handful of times. The chain recombines TRBV9 with TRBJ1-5; 10 bases align to TRBD1. The germline gives CDR1 SGDLS, CDR2 YYNGEE. V shed 2 bases and J 0 bases; nucleotides not matched to a gene: 5. The CDR3 spans 17 residues. CDR3 DNA: TGTGCCAGCAGCGTCGGGACAGGGGATTATAGCAATCAGCCCCAGCATTTT. Translated, it gives CASSVGTGDYSNQPQHF. Drawing the rest from reference TRBV9 and TRBJ1-5, the complete variable domain is DSGVTQTPKHLITATGQRVTLRCSPRSGDLSVYWYQQSLDQGLQFLIQYYNGEERAKGNILERFSAQQFPDLHSELNLSSLELGDSALYFCASSVGTGDYSNQPQHFGDGTRLSIL.

This clonotype was detected many times. The chain recombines TRBV12-3 or TRBV12-4 with TRBJ1-1; D not certain. V lost 1 base and J lost 5, with 8 bases in between. The CDR3 is 13 residues long. The CDR3 nucleotides are TGTGCCAGCAGTTTAGAAGAAGGGACTGAAGCTTTCTTT. Its translation is CASSLEEGTEAFF.

The chain employs TRBV7-8 and TRBJ2-2, with TRBD2 matching over 12 bases. The germline CDR1 and CDR2 sequences are SGHVS and FQNEAQ. The CDR3 covers 16 residues. Germline trimming cut 4 bases from V and 4 bases from J; bases unmatched to any gene: 4. The CDR3 region has the DNA TGTGCCAGCAGCTGGCTAGCGGGAGGGGGCACCGGGGAGCTGTTTTTT. Amino acids: CASSWLAGGGTGELFF.

This chain connects TRBV27 to TRBJ1-6; no definite D call. There are 16 residues in the CDR3. The germline V gene has CDR1 MNHEY and CDR2 SMNVEV (reference sequence). Trimming cost V 2 bases and J 8 bases, with 16 bases left between them. The CDR3 coding sequence is TGTGCCAGCAGTTTAGGAATCGCAACCGGGGATTCACCCCTCCACTTT. It codes for CASSLGIATGDSPLHF.

This clonotype came up a few times. This chain connects TRBV25-1 to TRBJ2-2; 9 bases agree with TRBD2. Germline lookup yields CDR1 MGHDK and CDR2 SYGVNS. J gave up 0 bases and V 3 bases, and 8 bases lay outside the gene matches. The CDR3 has 18 residues. CDR3 DNA sequence: TGTGCCAGCAGTGACCGCTTCTCTAGCGGGACGAACACCGGGGAGCTGTTTTTT. The encoded protein is CASSDRFSSGTNTGELFF. Looking up the rest from reference TRBV25-1 and TRBJ2-2 gives the full variable domain: EADIYQTPRYLVIGTGKKITLECSQTMGHDKMYWYQQDPGMELHLIHYSYGVNSTEKGDLSSESTVSRIRTEHFPLTLESARPSHTSQYLCASSDRFSSGTNTGELFFGEGSRLTVL.